This TCR beta chain was documented in a study of cytomegalovirus exposure and HLA in healthy donors. This CDR3 contains 14 residues. Per the germline V gene, CDR1 is SNHLY and CDR2 is FYNNEI. Deletions cut 8 bases from V and 0 bases from J, with 11 bases between. PCR involved 60 Vbeta and 13 Jbeta primers. Data came from immunoSEQ multiplex PCR; TCRdb stores just in-frame clones and leaves some out. The sample records 110,000 or so clones, more than 75% being singletons. The J gene is TRBJ1-3, the V gene TRBV2; D perhaps matches TRBD1 (6 bases). The sample comprised PBMCs. The clonotype was recovered from a woman aged 40 to 50 in good health and CMV-seropositive. CDR3 nucleotide sequence: TGTGCCAGCCGAGGACAGCGCTCTGGAAACACCATATATTTT. Amino acids: CASRGQRSGNTIYF.